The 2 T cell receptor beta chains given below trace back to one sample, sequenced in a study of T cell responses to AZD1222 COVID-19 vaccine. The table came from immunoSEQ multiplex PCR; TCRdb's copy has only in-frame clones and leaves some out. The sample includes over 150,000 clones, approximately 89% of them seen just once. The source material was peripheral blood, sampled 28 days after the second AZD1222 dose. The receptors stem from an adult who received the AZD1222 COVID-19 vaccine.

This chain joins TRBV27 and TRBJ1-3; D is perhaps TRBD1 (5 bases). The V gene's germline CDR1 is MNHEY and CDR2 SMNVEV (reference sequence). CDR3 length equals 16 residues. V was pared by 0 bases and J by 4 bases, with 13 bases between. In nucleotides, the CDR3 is TGTGCCAGCAGTTTATCGTATGGGACGGCAGGAAACACCATATATTTT. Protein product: CASSLSYGTAGNTIYF.

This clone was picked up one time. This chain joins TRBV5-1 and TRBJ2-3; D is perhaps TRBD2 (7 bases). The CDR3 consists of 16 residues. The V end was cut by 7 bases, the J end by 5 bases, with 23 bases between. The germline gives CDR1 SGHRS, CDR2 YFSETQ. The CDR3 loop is CASSPWGGQRVDTQYF. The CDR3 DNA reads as TGCGCCAGCTCCCCTTGGGGGGGCCAAAGGGTAGATACGCAGTATTTT.